This entry lists 2 T cell receptor beta chains sequenced from one sample in a study of cytomegalovirus exposure and HLA in healthy donors. The PCR used 60 Vbeta and 13 Jbeta primers. This table comes from immunoSEQ multiplex PCR, and its TCRdb copy is limited to in-frame clones, with some not included. This repertoire shows roughly 180,000 clones, approximately 80% found once; its top ten account for 1.2%. Sequencing was done on a sample of PBMCs. The receptor set was obtained from a boy aged 2 to 10 in good health and CMV-seronegative.

The rearrangement uses TRBV4-1 and TRBJ1-2; no reliable D call. Germline-derived CDR1 and CDR2 are MGHRA and YSYEKL. The V end lost 1 base, the J end lost 8 bases, and 11 bases lay between the germline ends. The CDR3 is 13 residues long. In nucleotides, the CDR3 is TGCGCCAGCAGCCAAGCGGGAGGATACGGCTACACCTTC. Protein sequence: CASSQAGGYGYTF.

This chain uses TRBV19 with TRBJ1-2; 10 bases fit TRBD1. Germline values: CDR1 LNHDA, CDR2 SQIVND (reference sequence). Losses at the gene ends were 8 bases for V and 8 bases for J; bases not matched to a gene: 14. The CDR3 runs to 15 residues. The CDR3 region is CASYNPRDRGNGYTF. The CDR3 region has the DNA TGTGCCAGTTATAATCCCCGGGACAGGGGAAACGGCTACACCTTC. The full variable domain, with the rest looked up from reference TRBV19 and TRBJ1-2, is DGGITQSPKYLFRKEGQNVTLSCEQNLNHDAMYWYRQDPGQGLRLIYYSQIVNDFQKGDIAEGYSVSREKKESFPLTVTSAQKNPTAFYLCASYNPRDRGNGYTFGSGTRLTVV.